This T cell receptor (beta chain) was documented in a study of blood T cell repertoires in COVID-19. Overall study context: The origin of the acute and convalescent COVID-19 samples was the United States, Italy and Spain.

Original methodology: Reference gene primer amplification yielded estimated nucleated cell counts. Assay used: immunoSEQ multiplex PCR; TCRdb lists only in-frame clones, some missing. V and J calls and clone size follow that table, whereas D and trimming were derived from the DNA. The sample has some 200,000 clones; about 80% are singletons. This clone came up a few times. This CDR3 comprises 15 residues. From germline, CDR1 is SGHTA and CDR2 FQGTGA. V was shortened by 3 bases and J by 3 bases, with 15 bases between the two germline ends. The clonotype comes from a woman aged 65 to 85 with acute or convalescent COVID-19. This chain links TRBV7-3 with TRBJ2-7; the D gene is possibly TRBD1 (6 bases). Material: peripheral blood. The CDR3 DNA follows: TGTGCCAGCAGCTTGAGGGGGTCGAGCATCTACGAGCAGTACTTC. This translates into CASSLRGSSIYEQYF.